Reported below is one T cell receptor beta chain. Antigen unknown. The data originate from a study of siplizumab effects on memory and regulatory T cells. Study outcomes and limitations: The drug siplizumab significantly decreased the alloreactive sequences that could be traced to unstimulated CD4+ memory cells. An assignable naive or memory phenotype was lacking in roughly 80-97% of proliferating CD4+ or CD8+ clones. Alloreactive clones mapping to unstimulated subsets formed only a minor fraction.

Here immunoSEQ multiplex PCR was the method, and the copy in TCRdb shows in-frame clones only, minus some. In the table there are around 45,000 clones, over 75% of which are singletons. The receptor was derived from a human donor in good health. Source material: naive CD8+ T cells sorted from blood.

For the CDR3, the DNA is TGTGCCAGCAGCTTAGATATTGGGACAGGGGATACCGGGGAGCTGTTTTTT. It yields the protein CASSLDIGTGDTGELFF. The chain carries TRBV7-6 and TRBJ2-2, with 10 positions matching TRBD1. There are 17 residues in the CDR3. CDR1 is SGHVS, CDR2 FNYEAQ, per germline. J lost 5 bases, V lost 1 base, and 7 bases had no gene match.